This T cell receptor (beta chain) came from a study of beta chain features in type 1 diabetes (dated by TCRdb to between 2018 and 2020). Turning to the overall study: Mean age, gender distribution, total cell number and subset yield were not different between patients and healthy donors. A total of 107,917,701 sorted cells were examined across all samples, and the number of cells per subset was strongly correlated with RNA yield. In the study, TCRB repertoires of sorted circulating CD4+ T cell subsets from recently diagnosed type 1 diabetes patients were compared with those of matched healthy donors. Whereas all 30 or so donors provided naive and central memory subsets, regulatory and stem cell-like memory subsets were isolated from just 8 patients and roughly 8 healthy donors.

About this clone: Its antigen has not been determined. No base-level quality is on record; no much larger clone is a single base apart.

Each donor gave one peripheral blood draw, averaging approximately 120 mL, which was collected into heparinised tubes. A BD FACSAria II was used to sort naive, central memory, regulatory and stem cell-like memory CD4+ T cells with a panel that included CD45RO, CCR7, CD25, CD127, CD95 and CD27. All sorted populations exceeded 95% purity. PBMCs were isolated right away by Lymphoprep density gradient centrifugation and were stained directly, without culture. Samples were stained and sorted in pairs, with one healthy donor and one patient per experiment, so that batch effects were minimized. All of the isolated RNA was reverse transcribed with the High Capacity cDNA Reverse Transcription Kit, so expressed TCRB transcripts were sequenced. Naive, central memory and regulatory T cell samples underwent deep immunoSEQ sequencing, averaging roughly 3.4 million total reads per sample. Sorted cells were lysed in RLT buffer and RNA was extracted with DNase-treated RNeasy Micro or Mini kits, depending on cell number. Each cell subset was processed separately to prevent cross-contamination, with patient and healthy donor samples processed together. Using the immunoSEQ multiplex PCR, TCRB sequences were amplified from cDNA into 87-bp fragments spanning the CDR3 region. The amplicons were sequenced using the Illumina HiSeq platform. Concerning the study's data processing: PCR bias was computationally corrected using synthetic template baselines, reads within Hamming distance 2 were collapsed, and singletons that could not be merged were discarded. Reads were aligned to IMGT to assign V, D and J genes, CDR3 length, and insertions or deletions at six rearrangement sites. Within each subset, clonotype counts were normalized to sorted cell number, after which true diversity and Gini coefficients were computed with the tcR R package. The overlap coefficient, calculated on TCRB nucleotide sequences, was used to measure repertoire sharing. As a proxy for the pre-selection repertoire, out-of-frame TCRB sequences from naive cells were analyzed. The clones in this table, taken by TCRdb from immuneACCESS, are in-frame only. Not every clone is retained; where verified, under half of the shortfall comes from an unresolved V gene, and the cause of the rest is unknown. V and J calls and clone size follow that table, whereas D and trimming were derived from the DNA. The sample yields 360,000 or so clones; roughly 21% were counted once. Clones ranked in the top ten supply 0.044% of the sample.

Study-level results and caveats: Shorter templates might be favored by PCR, yet because patient and control samples were amplified and corrected together, any such skew would affect both groups equally. Type 1 diabetes patients showed a moderate but significant shortening of TCRB CDR3 length in all four CD4+ subsets. The naive, central memory and regulatory TCRB repertoires appeared to resemble one another more closely among patients than among healthy donors. At VDJ recombination sites, type 1 diabetes patients had fewer insertions and more deleted nucleotides, which implies abnormalities in thymic rearrangement. Because cDNA was sequenced instead of genomic DNA, highly expressing activated cells could be over-represented, though the groups showed no difference in activation or CD3 levels. Only small numbers of individuals were included in the HLA sub-analyses, which left unresolved whether HLA type had any influence on TCRB rearrangement.

V gives up 6 bases and J gives up 6 bases, and the segment between their germline ends measures 15 bases. Looking up the germline V gene yields CDR1 MDHEN and CDR2 SYDVKM. Taken from cysteine to phenylalanine, the CDR3 has 13 residues. CDR3 DNA only is kept here, 39 bases in frame from base 1. This TCR derives from a woman aged 18-29 years in good health. Sample: naive CD4+ T cells from blood. The meaning of the sample's cell subset or site label: true naive CD4+ T cells. The chain was built from TRBV28 and TRBJ2-7; TRBD2 is perhaps the D gene, given 5 matching bases. The CDR3 sequence is CASRTNTFSEQYF. The DNA sequence follows: TGTGCCAGCAGGACTAATACCTTCTCCGAGCAGTACTTC.